These T cell receptor beta chains were read from a single sample in a study of OX40 agonist ivuxolimab in advanced cancers. Libraries were prepared by immunoSEQ multiplex PCR; TCRdb keeps only in-frame clonotypes and omits some of them. The sample has 45,000 to 65,000 clones, 85% to 90% seen once. Sequenced here: CD4+ or CD8+ T cells sorted from blood, sampled in a trial of the OX40 agonist ivuxolimab. The receptors were sampled from an adult with an advanced solid tumor such as melanoma, head and neck, liver or kidney cancer. The CDR3 runs from the conserved cysteine through the conserved F or W. The D gene is left open where the match is weak.

j_call,v_call,d_call,cdr3_nt,cdr3_aa
TRBJ2-3,TRBV4-2,TRBD2,TGTGCCAGCAGCCAAGAGGGTAGCGGGGGGGCAGATACGCAGTATTTT,CASSQEGSGGADTQYF
TRBJ1-6,TRBV6-1,NA,TGTGCCAGTATAACAGGGTTGAATTCACCCCTCCACTTT,CASITGLNSPLHF
TRBJ2-7,TRBV15,NA,TGTGCCACCAGCAGAGAGGTTGGGGGCTCCTACGAGCAGTACTTC,CATSREVGGSYEQYF
TRBJ2-3,TRBV7-3,NA,TGTGCCAGCAGCGCCGACCATGATAGCACAGATACGCAGTATTTT,CASSADHDSTDTQYF
TRBJ2-1,TRBV7-8,TRBD2,TGTGCCAGCAGCTGGGAGACTAGCGACAATGAGCAGTTCTTC,CASSWETSDNEQFF
TRBJ1-5,TRBV6-1,NA,TGTGCCAGCAGTTGGGGGCTTAATCAGCCCCAGCATTTT,CASSWGLNQPQHF
TRBJ2-1,TRBV4-3,TRBD2,TGCGCCAGCAGCCAAGTTTACGGGGGGGTTATTTTGAATGAGCAGTTCTTC,CASSQVYGGVILNEQFF
TRBJ2-2,TRBV28,NA,TGTGCCAGCAGTTTGGAGGGCAGGGGCGGGGAGCTGTTTTTT,CASSLEGRGGELFF
TRBJ2-1,TRBV5-4,TRBD2,TGTGCCAGCAGCACCCCCGGGACTAGCGCGTACAATGAGCAGTTCTTC,CASSTPGTSAYNEQFF
TRBJ2-3,TRBV11-2,NA,TGTGCCAGCAGCTTAGATGGTACGGTGGATACGCAGTATTTT,CASSLDGTVDTQYF
TRBJ1-6,TRBV28,NA,TGTGCCAGCAATATGGACTATAATTCACCCCTCCACTTT,CASNMDYNSPLHF
TRBJ2-1,TRBV2,TRBD2,TGTGCCAGCAGTCCCGGGACTAGCGGGAGGGGGGATGAGCAGTTCTTC,CASSPGTSGRGDEQFF
TRBJ1-1,TRBV6-5,NA,TGTGCCAGCGGAGGGGACATGAACACTGAAGCTTTCTTT,CASGGDMNTEAFF
TRBJ2-7,TRBV7-6,NA,TGTGCCAGCAGCTTAGGCTACTTCTCCTACGAGCAGTACTTC,CASSLGYFSYEQYF